This note documents a single TCR beta chain sequence. No antigen is known for it. Autoimmune disease history or systemic immunosuppression led to patients being barred. V was pared by 4 bases and J by 3 bases, with 13 bases between. The germline CDR1 and CDR2 sequences are SNHLY and FYNNEI. The CDR3 is 15 residues long. The record originates from a study of OX40 agonist ivuxolimab in advanced cancers. General observations from the study: At doses 0.1 to 3.0 mg/kg, CD4+ and CD8+ clones expanded. Also showing low normalized T-cell clonal expansion were some of the nonresponders. Low clonal expansion, among the lowest seen, marked partial responders at 0.1-3.0 mg/kg.

Method: immunoSEQ multiplex PCR; TCRdb's copy keeps in-frame clones and lacks some. The sample contains approximately 47,000 clones, over 90% of which appear only once. Sequences were derived from CD4+ or CD8+ T cells sorted from blood, sampled in a trial of the OX40 agonist ivuxolimab. This receptor was identified in an adult with an advanced solid tumor such as melanoma, head and neck, liver or kidney cancer. V is TRBV2 and J is TRBJ1-5, with D possibly matching TRBD1 (5 bases). CDR3 coding DNA: TGTGCCAGCAGTGCCGTAGCAGGGCCCAATCAGCCCCAGCATTTT. This translates into CASSAVAGPNQPQHF.